Reported below is one T cell receptor (beta chain). As yet, its antigen is unknown. This sample stems from a study of T cell repertoires in cytomegalovirus infection. Across the whole study: Well-studied HLA-B-restricted CMV epitopes were used in the study alongside recently identified HLA-C-restricted ones. TCR beta signatures that were public indicated CMV infection and matching HLA type. Broader study findings: CMV carriers having the relevant HLA were flagged by cumulative public TCR beta family frequency. The ex vivo response was dominated by HLA-C-restricted CMV-specific TCR beta clonotypes.

V shed 5 bases and J shed 1 base, with 9 bases lying between them. The CDR3 spans 13 residues. CDR1 is SGDLS and CDR2 is YYNGEE in the germline V gene. TCRdb redid the calling of the reads with MiXCR, one entry per CDR3 protein. The sample holds roughly 180,000 distinct CDR3 sequences; approximately 21% are singletons and the top ten take 25%. The receptor was isolated from a human donor in good health (CMV status not recorded). Some clones in this sample may be carry-over from other donors' samples. The starting material was CD8+ T cells from cultured PBMCs, obtained from culture after CMV antigen stimulation. The chain joins TRBV9 to TRBJ1-1; D ambiguous. The CDR3 DNA reads TGTGCCAGCAGTGTCGGGAGGAACACTGAAGCTTTCTTT. Protein sequence: CASSVGRNTEAFF.